These 11 T cell receptor beta chains originate from one sample sequenced in a study of shared clonotypes between healthy human individuals. TCRdb keeps only in-frame clones here, not all; method: immunoSEQ multiplex PCR. The data show over 2 million clones, approximately 95% seen once. Cells designated naive CD8 were CD45RO-negative and were positively selected for CCR7, with terminally differentiated effector memory CD45RA+ cells excluded. The material sequenced was naive CD8+ T cells sorted from blood. These receptor sequences come from a man aged 18-30 years in good health.

The chain employs TRBV27 and TRBJ2-7; 7 positions agree with TRBD1. Trimming took 6 bases from V and 3 from J; bases not matched to a gene: 8. CDR1 MNHEY and CDR2 SMNVEV come from the germline V gene (reference sequence). The CDR3 is 14 amino acids. The CDR3 DNA reads TGTGCCAGCAGATCGAACAGGGGTGACTACGAGCAGTACTTC. It translates to CASRSNRGDYEQYF.

CDR3 protein: CASSQDTGRNSPLHF. CDR3 DNA sequence: TGTGCCAGCAGCCAAGACACGGGGAGGAATTCACCCCTCCACTTT. The chain employs TRBV5-8 and TRBJ1-6; no clear D gene. The CDR3 runs to 15 residues. Trimming pared 4 bases from V and 7 bases from J, leaving 15 bases between. Germline V lookup: CDR1 SGHTS, CDR2 YDEGEE.

This chain joins TRBV28 and TRBJ1-6; D unclear. The V gene lost 6 bases and the J gene lost 1 base, with 19 bases spanning the gap. CDR3 length equals 18 residues. Germline CDR1 and CDR2: MDHEN and SYDVKM. The CDR3 protein is CASSPAGGELSYNSPLHF. CDR3 sequence (DNA): TGTGCCAGCAGCCCGGCTGGCGGAGAATTATCCTATAATTCACCCCTCCACTTT.

The chain uses TRBV29-1 and TRBJ2-4, with 9 bases lining up with TRBD1. This CDR3 has 13 amino acids. From germline, CDR1 is SQVTM and CDR2 ANQGSEA. With V trimmed by 6 bases and J by 6 bases, 6 bases remained unmatched. In DNA, the CDR3 is TGCAGCGTCGGGGGACAGGGAACAAACATTCAGTACTTC. Protein sequence: CSVGGQGTNIQYF. Looking up the rest from reference TRBV29-1 and TRBJ2-4 gives the full variable domain: SAVISQKPSRDICQRGTSLTIQCQVDSQVTMMFWYRQQPGQSLTLIATANQGSEATYESGFVIDKFPISRPNLTFSTLTVSNMSPEDSSIYLCSVGGQGTNIQYFGAGTRLSVL.

This clone was observed once. The J gene is TRBJ1-2, the V gene TRBV6-1; weak D call: TRBD1 (5 bases). Trimming took off 5 bases at V and 4 bases at J, with 11 bases between the two ends. The CDR3 is made up of 13 amino acids. Per the germline V gene, CDR1 is MNHNS and CDR2 is SASEGT. CDR3 in DNA: TGTGCCAGCAGTTCCGACAGTCTCTATGGCTACACCTTC. Translation gives CASSSDSLYGYTF.

Written as DNA, the CDR3 is TGTGCCAGCAGCTTAGTCTCAGGGGGGTTCACAGATACGCAGTATTTT. Its translation: CASSLVSGGFTDTQYF. The V gene is TRBV11-2, the J gene TRBJ2-3; D possibly corresponds to TRBD1 (7 bases). CDR3 length: 16 amino acids. Trimming stripped 1 base from V and 2 bases from J, with 13 bases between. Germline V gene sequence: CDR1 SGHAT, CDR2 FQNNGV.

This chain connects TRBV10-3 to TRBJ2-7; 7 nucleotides match TRBD2. The CDR3 covers 13 residues. J was trimmed by 2 bases and V by 4 bases; bases with no gene match: 2. Germline CDR1 is ENHRY and CDR2 is SYGVKD. CDR3 loop: CAISAGGTYEQYF. In nucleotides, the CDR3 is TGTGCCATCAGTGCCGGGGGGACCTACGAGCAGTACTTC.

The chain has TRBV5-4 and TRBJ2-1, with 10 nucleotides matching TRBD2. J lost 9 bases, V lost 4 bases, and 22 bases had no gene match. The CDR3 spans 19 residues. The germline V gene encodes CDR1 SGHNT and CDR2 YYREEE (reference sequence). In nucleotides, the CDR3 is TGTGCCAGCAGCCACTACCCCCTTGGCGGAGCGGGAGGGTACGGTGAGCAGTTCTTC. This codes for CASSHYPLGGAGGYGEQFF.

The V and J genes are TRBV27 and TRBJ2-1, with TRBD1 as a possible D gene (6 bases). This CDR3 contains 15 residues. Trimming left V 7 bases short and J 2 bases short, with 15 bases between. In germline, CDR1 is MNHEY, CDR2 SMNVEV (reference sequence). For the CDR3, the DNA is TGTGCCAGCACCTTCTCGACAGGAACCTACAATGAGCAGTTCTTC. This translates into CASTFSTGTYNEQFF.

The chain couples TRBV4-1 to TRBJ1-3; D might be TRBD1 (5 bases). The CDR3 is 16 amino acids. Germline V gives CDR1 MGHRA, CDR2 YSYEKL. Trimming stripped 1 base from V and 2 bases from J, with 12 bases between. The CDR3 DNA reads as TGCGCCAGCAGCCAAGGGGGGAACCCGGCTGGAAACACCATATATTTT. The encoded protein is CASSQGGNPAGNTIYF.

The rearrangement links TRBV5-1 to TRBJ2-3, with 14 positions matching TRBD2. V was pared by 0 bases and J by 1 base, with 4 bases of the junction left unmatched. Germline lookup yields CDR1 SGHRS and CDR2 YFSETQ. This CDR3 contains 18 residues. The CDR3 DNA reads TGCGCCAGCAGCTTGGAAGGGACTAGCGGGAGTGGCACAGATACGCAGTATTTT. Residues: CASSLEGTSGSGTDTQYF.